The rows below give T cell receptor beta chains drawn from one sample of a study of blood T cell repertoires in COVID-19. Sequenced by immunoSEQ multiplex PCR; TCRdb stores in-frame clones only, minus some. The sample contains under 300,000 clones, 70% to 85% of which appear only once. The sample comprised peripheral blood. The receptors derive from a woman older than 75 with active or convalescent COVID-19. CDR3s leave out the opening cysteine and the closing phenylalanine or tryptophan. Where a row states a size, it is once, few, many or the class of an expanded clone; other rows omit it.

TRBV6-5	TRBJ2-7	-	ASRAPGGGTGEQY
TRBV7-8	TRBJ1-5	-	ASSRRDQPQH
TRBV2	TRBJ1-6	once	ASRDPGYSGSPLH
TRBV19	TRBJ1-5	-	ASSIDRGAGNQPQH
TRBV6-4	TRBJ1-2	-	ASSERQGSYGYT
TRBV7-7	TRBJ2-5	-	ASSTGGAEETQY
TRBV6-4	TRBJ2-1	-	ASRSGPSSYNEQF
TRBV4-2	TRBJ1-4	-	ASSSLGPLGEKLF
TRBV28	TRBJ1-1	once	ASSLFQGNTEAF
TRBV3-1/TRBV3-2	TRBJ1-4	-	ASSQDLAGRNEKLF
TRBV7-9	TRBJ2-7	-	ASSLGQGGEQY
TRBV5-1	TRBJ1-6	-	ASSPRTGSNSPLH
TRBV24-1	TRBJ2-3	few	ATSDPGTPTDTQY
TRBV12-3/TRBV12-4	TRBJ1-1	-	ASSPPGRLEAF
TRBV19	TRBJ2-5	-	ASSLGGAAQETQY
TRBV2	TRBJ2-7	-	ASSDTGVSYEQY
TRBV19	TRBJ2-1	few	ASSQTVGDKRLSFLRSEQF
TRBV9	TRBJ1-3	-	ASSPGTGNSGNTIY
TRBV29-1	TRBJ2-5	-	SVERRNQETQY
TRBV2	TRBJ2-1	once	ASSEVDSQF
TRBV7-9	TRBJ2-7	-	ASRASGTSYEQY
TRBV2	TRBJ1-5	-	ASRGDLTGALRGNQPQH
TRBV30	TRBJ1-1	-	AWSSRRRSEAF